There are a few counts of the clone carrying this T cell receptor (beta chain). The antigen is not known. The data were obtained in a study of T-cell reconstitution after alpha-beta-depleted transplantation in children. Points from the study as a whole: It was reported that alpha-beta T cells came from several hundred expanded graft clones (about two months after transplant).

Unique molecular identifiers featured in how the TCRbeta library was prepared. TCRdb used MiXCR to reprocess the PCR reads, holding one entry per CDR3 protein. The profile shows 200,000 or so distinct CDR3 sequences, about 6.6% of them singletons. This clonotype originated in a boy between 2 and 10 years old with acute lymphoblastic leukemia, due to receive a stem cell transplant. Sequencing was performed on PBMCs, taken before TCRalphabeta/CD19-depleted stem cell transplant.

The CDR3 bases are TGTGCCAGCAGCTTACACGGCTACGAGCAGTACTTC. Its translation is CASSLHGYEQYF. The V and J genes are TRBV7-9 and TRBJ2-7; D gene unclear. The V end was cut by 2 bases, the J end by 3 bases, with 5 bases between. Germline assignment: CDR1 SEHNR and CDR2 FQNEAQ (reference sequence). CDR3 size: 12 residues.